This T cell receptor (beta chain) comes out of a study of blood T cells in healthy people across ages. Study-wide results and limits: There was no known CMV status for donors, so expanded clonotype changes were possibly confounded.

Through a sample-barcoded 5' primer and a J-beta primer mix, a second PCR was run for roughly 7 to 12 cycles. TCRdb processed the 5' RACE reads anew with MiXCR; each CDR3 protein has one entry. This sample has roughly 800,000 distinct CDR3 sequences, with about three fifths found just once. This clonotype was detected a few times. Its antigen is undetermined. The CDR3 extends over 11 amino acids. CDR1 is MDHEN, CDR2 SYDVKM, per germline. With 3 bases removed from V and 12 bases from J, the gap between germline ends came to 9 bases. RNA extraction gave at least 5.5 micrograms of total RNA per sample. The receptor was isolated from a man aged 30 to 39 in good health. The sample comprised blood. This chain uses TRBV28 with TRBJ2-4; D not resolved. CDR3: CASSFRAGQYF. DNA for the CDR3: TGTGCCAGCAGTTTCCGGGCCGGTCAGTACTTC. Using reference TRBV28 and TRBJ2-4 for the parts outside the CDR3, the full variable domain is DVKVTQSSRYLVKRTGEKVFLECVQDMDHENMFWYRQDPGLGLRLIYFSYDVKMKEKGDIPEGYSVSREKKERFSLILESASTNQTSMYLCASSFRAGQYFGAGTRLSVL.